Each of the 3 T cell receptor beta chains below was sequenced from the same sample in a study of blood T cell repertoires in COVID-19. Sequencing was performed with immunoSEQ multiplex PCR; in TCRdb, only in-frame clones are kept and a portion is missing. The data contain 200,000 or so clones, around 85% of them singletons. Source material: peripheral blood. The receptors shown here come from a woman between 70 and 85 years old with acute or convalescent COVID-19.

The chain carries TRBV4-1 and TRBJ2-1; TRBD2 aligns across 8 bases. This CDR3 comprises 14 residues. Per germline, CDR1 MGHRA and CDR2 YSYEKL. V gave up 1 base and J gave up 7 bases; unmatched junction bases: 3. The CDR3 is CASSQVSGGNEQFF. For the CDR3, the DNA is TGCGCCAGCAGCCAAGTGAGCGGGGGAAATGAGCAGTTCTTC.

The CDR3 DNA reads as TGTGCCAGCAGAAACAGGGTACGGAACACTGAAGCTTTCTTT. This codes for CASRNRVRNTEAFF. The chain employs TRBV11-2 and TRBJ1-1; weak D call: TRBD1 (6 bases). The CDR3 covers 14 residues. Trimming pared 6 bases from V and 1 base from J, leaving 12 bases between. Germline CDR1 reads SGHAT; CDR2 reads FQNNGV. The entire variable domain, with the rest obtained from reference TRBV11-2 and TRBJ1-1, is as follows: EAGVAQSPRYKIIEKRQSVAFWCNPISGHATLYWYQQILGQGPKLLIQFQNNGVVDDSQLPKDRFSAERLKGVDSTLKIQPAKLEDSAVYLCASRNRVRNTEAFFGQGTRLTVV.

CDR3 sequence: CASSRDRDSYEQYF. CDR3 in DNA: TGTGCCAGCAGCCGGGACAGAGATTCCTACGAGCAGTACTTC. The chain combines TRBV3-1 (or the pseudogene TRBV3-2) with TRBJ2-7; TRBD1 aligns across 7 bases. This CDR3 contains 14 residues. The germline V gene has CDR1 LGHDT and CDR2 YNNKEL (reference sequence). V lost 4 bases and J lost 1; bases outside the gene matches: 4.